The subject of this entry is one T cell receptor (beta chain). V was pared by 3 bases and J by 7 bases, with 24 bases between. The CDR3 consists of 17 residues. Germline V gene data show CDR1 as WNHNN and CDR2 as SYGVQD (reference sequence). The data were obtained in a study of blood T cell repertoires in COVID-19. In the study overall: Acute and convalescent COVID-19 specimens originated in the United States, Italy and Spain.

How the authors handled the data: How many nucleated cells were present was estimated from reference gene primer amplification. The data were produced by immunoSEQ multiplex PCR, yet TCRdb's version contains in-frame clones alone and is incomplete. That table is the source of V, J and clone size, and D and trimming were worked out from the DNA. The repertoire has around 190,000 clones, more than 75% of them found once; the top ten carry roughly 8.6%. The sequenced material came from peripheral blood. The TCR was taken from a woman between 50 and 59 years old with active or convalescent COVID-19. The chain has TRBV10-1 and TRBJ1-2; D might be TRBD1 (5 bases). CDR3 DNA: TGCGCCAGCAGTGATTGTTCGGCGGGGGATCCGGTGCGTGGCTACACCTTC. It is translated as CASSDCSAGDPVRGYTF.